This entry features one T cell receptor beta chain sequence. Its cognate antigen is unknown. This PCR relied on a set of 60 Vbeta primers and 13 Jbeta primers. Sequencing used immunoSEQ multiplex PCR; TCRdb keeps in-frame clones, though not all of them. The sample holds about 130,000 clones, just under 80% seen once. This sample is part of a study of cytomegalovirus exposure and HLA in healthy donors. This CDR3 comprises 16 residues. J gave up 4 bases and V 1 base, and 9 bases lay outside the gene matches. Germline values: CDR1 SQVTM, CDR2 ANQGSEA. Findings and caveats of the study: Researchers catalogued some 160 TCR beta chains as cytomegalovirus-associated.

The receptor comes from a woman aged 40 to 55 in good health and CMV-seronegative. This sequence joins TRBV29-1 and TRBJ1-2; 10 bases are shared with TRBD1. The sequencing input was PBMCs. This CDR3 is CSVEVPGQGYTYGYTF. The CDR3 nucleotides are TGCAGCGTTGAAGTCCCGGGACAGGGGTACACCTATGGCTACACCTTC.